Presented here are 2 T cell receptor beta chains from one specimen sequenced in a study of control samples from healthy donors and cancer patients. Assay: immunoSEQ multiplex PCR; the TCRdb copy retains only in-frame clones and omits some. Altogether about 150,000 clones are present, about 94% being singletons, with the ten largest covering 5.5% to 6%. The sample was blood. These TCRs come from a middle-aged man in good health.

The genes are TRBV5-6 and TRBJ1-5; no reliable D call. Looked up from germline, CDR1 is SGHDT and CDR2 is YYEEEE. The length of the CDR3 is 13 residues. V was cut by 0 bases and J by 7 bases, with 8 bases left in between. The CDR3 DNA reads TGTGCCAGCAGCTTGGGGGGTGAACAGCCCCAGCATTTT. This translates into CASSLGGEQPQHF. The variable domain in full, completed from reference TRBV5-6 and TRBJ1-5, reads DAGVTQSPTHLIKTRGQQVTLRCSPKSGHDTVSWYQQALGQGPQFIFQYYEEEERQRGNFPDRFSGHQFPNYSSELNVNALLLGDSALYLCASSLGGEQPQHFGDGTRLSIL.

The chain employs TRBV5-4 and TRBJ1-1, with TRBD1 as a possible D gene (5 bases). Germline-derived CDR1 and CDR2 are SGHNT and YYREEE (reference sequence). Trimming pared 1 base from V and 5 bases from J, leaving 12 bases between. The CDR3 runs to 14 residues. In DNA form, the CDR3 reads TGTGCCAGCAGCTTGCCGGGGGGGGGTACTGAAGCTTTCTTT. It yields the protein CASSLPGGGTEAFF.